In its sample, the clone carrying this TCR beta chain was seen a few times. This entry comes from a study of shared clonotypes between healthy human individuals. The CDR3 totals 15 residues. The J segment lost 4 bases and the V segment lost 5 bases, leaving 8 bases of the junction unmatched. Looked up from germline, CDR1 is SGHAT and CDR2 is FQNNGV. CD8 cells regarded as naive lacked CD45RO, were positively chosen for CCR7, and omitted terminally differentiated effector memory CD45RA+ cells. Data came from immunoSEQ multiplex PCR; TCRdb stores just in-frame clones and leaves some out. Here the sample spans hundreds of thousands of clones, around 92% being singletons.

Sequencing was performed on naive CD8+ T cells sorted from blood. This TCR derives from a man in his thirties or forties in good health. This chain connects TRBV11-2 to TRBJ2-3; 8 bases are shared with TRBD2. This chain's CDR3 is CASSLRSGKADTQYF. CDR3 bases: TGTGCCAGCAGCCTACGTAGCGGGAAAGCAGATACGCAGTATTTT. Looking up the rest from reference TRBV11-2 and TRBJ2-3 gives the full variable domain: EAGVAQSPRYKIIEKRQSVAFWCNPISGHATLYWYQQILGQGPKLLIQFQNNGVVDDSQLPKDRFSAERLKGVDSTLKIQPAKLEDSAVYLCASSLRSGKADTQYFGPGTRLTVL.